The 15 T cell receptor beta chains below come from one sample, sequenced in a study of CD8+CD57+ T cells in acquired aplastic anemia. Template material for TCR beta VDJ and CDR3 profiling consisted of genomic DNA. TCRdb recomputed calls from the reads with MiXCR, one row per CDR3 protein. The sample has 150,000 to 200,000 distinct CDR3 sequences, roughly 48% seen once. Whoever was chosen for sequencing had shown CD8+CD57+ cell expansion by flow cytometry. Sequenced sample: sorted CD4+, CD8+, or CD8+CD57+ T cells (not recorded which) from PBMCs. The receptors originated from a human donor with aplastic anemia.

Of note for this clonotype: Mismatch with germline at one junction end may stem from a read error. The chain combines TRBV2 with TRBJ2-1; 8 bases match TRBD1. The CDR3 covers 15 residues. Germline lookup yields CDR1 SNHLY and CDR2 FYNNEI. The CDR3 here is CASSEVTGVTNEQFF. Here the CDR3 DNA reads TGTGCCAGCAGCGAAGTGACAGGGGTAACCAATGAGCAGTTCTTC.

This clonotype was seen repeatedly, ten times or more. The rearrangement links TRBV12-3 or TRBV12-4 to TRBJ2-7; weak D call: TRBD2 (6 bases). The CDR3 runs 12 residues. V shed 3 bases and J shed 7 bases, with 10 bases lying between them. The CDR3 bases are TGTGCCAGCAGTTTGGGGGGATGGGAGCAGTACTTC. Protein sequence: CASSLGGWEQYF.

This clonotype came up a few times. The chain uses TRBV25-1 and TRBJ2-7; tentative D call: TRBD2 (5 bases). V was cut by 3 bases and J by 2 bases, with 5 bases left in between. The CDR3 is made up of 12 amino acids. Germline CDR1 and CDR2: MGHDK and SYGVNS. The CDR3 DNA is TGTGCCAGCAGTGACGGGACCTACGAGCAGTACTTC. Translated: CASSDGTYEQYF.

This clonotype was found a few times. This chain joins TRBV14 and TRBJ1-4, with D possibly TRBD1 on 5 matching bases. Germline CDR1 is SGHDN and CDR2 is FVKESK. The CDR3 extends over 16 amino acids. V lost 0 bases and J lost 8, with 16 bases in between. The CDR3 DNA reads TGTGCCAGCAGCCAAGAATGGGGGGGTACAAAAGAAAAACTGTTTTTT. Translating gives CASSQEWGGTKEKLFF. The full variable domain, its missing parts supplied by reference TRBV14 and TRBJ1-4, is EAGVTQFPSHSVIEKGQTVTLRCDPISGHDNLYWYRRVMGKEIKFLLHFVKESKQDESGMPNNRFLAERTGGTYSTLKVQPAELEDSGVYFCASSQEWGGTKEKLFFGSGTQLSVL.

This clonotype came up many times. V is TRBV19 and J is TRBJ1-1; D is ambiguous. The CDR3 runs 14 residues. Germline V gene lookup returns CDR1 LNHDA and CDR2 SQIVND (reference sequence). Between the trimmed V and J ends, which lost 3 bases and 0 bases, there was a span of 8 bases. CDR3 protein: CASSMQRLNTEAFF. The CDR3 nucleotides are TGTGCCAGTAGTATGCAACGGTTGAACACTGAAGCTTTCTTT.

The genes are TRBV10-1 and TRBJ2-3, with D perhaps matching TRBD2 (5 bases). CDR3 length: 12 residues. Germline CDR1 and CDR2: WNHNN and SYGVQD (reference sequence). V shed 8 bases and J shed 4 bases, with 10 bases lying between them. CDR3 sequence (DNA): TGCGCCAGCTCTTCGGGGTCAGATACGCAGTATTTT. The encoded protein is CASSSGSDTQYF.

This clonotype was observed a few times. V usage is TRBV11-2 and J usage is TRBJ2-1; TRBD1 agrees at 10 bases. The CDR3 consists of 16 residues. V was pared by 3 bases and J by 7 bases, with 9 bases of the junction left unmatched. From germline, CDR1 is SGHAT and CDR2 FQNNGV. The CDR3, as DNA: TGTGCCAGCAGCTTCGACGGGACAGGGGATGGTAATGAGCAGTTCTTC. Protein product: CASSFDGTGDGNEQFF.

In this sample, this clonotype turned up many times. At one of its ends the junction is not consistent with the germline gene, which may arise from a read error. The chain employs TRBV5-1 and TRBJ2-2; D ambiguous. Germline lookup yields CDR1 SGHRS and CDR2 YFSETQ. The CDR3 consists of 13 residues. The CDR3: CASSLDGTGELFF. For the CDR3, the DNA is TGTGCCAGCAGCTTAGATGGCACCGGGGAGCTGTTTTTT.

This clonotype was detected only a few times. The V call is TRBV12-3 or TRBV12-4, the J call TRBJ2-3, with 10 bases matching TRBD2. The CDR3 consists of 15 residues. Trimming took 1 base from V and 9 from J; bases not matched to a gene: 7. The DNA of the CDR3 is TGTGCCAGCAGTTTAGAGGCTAGCGGGAGTGGGACGCAGTATTTT. Protein product: CASSLEASGSGTQYF.

This chain links TRBV10-3 with TRBJ1-6; D is unresolved. V lost 0 bases and J lost 11, with 5 bases in between. The CDR3 extends over 12 amino acids. CDR1 is ENHRY and CDR2 is SYGVKD in the germline V gene. CDR3 sequence reads: CAISESTPPLHF. In DNA, the CDR3 is TGTGCCATCAGTGAGTCGACCCCACCCCTCCACTTT.

The chain carries TRBV4-2 and TRBJ2-7; D ambiguous. CDR1 and CDR2 from the germline V gene are LGHNA and YNFKEQ. V shed 0 bases and J shed 3 bases, with 6 bases lying between them. There are 13 residues in the CDR3. In nucleotides, the CDR3 is TGTGCCAGCAGCCAAGAATCGCTCTACGAGCAGTACTTC. Its protein is CASSQESLYEQYF.

The chain combines TRBV7-9 with TRBJ2-7; 8 bases are a match to TRBD2. Germline V gene lookup returns CDR1 SEHNR and CDR2 FQNEAQ (reference sequence). V shed 5 bases, J shed 3 bases, and the junction held 3 bases outside the gene matches. The CDR3 loop spans 13 amino acids. CDR3 DNA sequence: TGTGCCAGCAGCACCGGGGGGGTCTACGAGCAGTACTTC. This sequence encodes CASSTGGVYEQYF.

Here the CDR3 reads CASSVTESNTIYF. The CDR3 DNA reads TGTGCCAGCTCAGTGACAGAATCCAACACCATATATTTT. This chain links TRBV18 with TRBJ1-3; a weak D match, TRBD1 (5 bases). Trimming took off 5 bases at V and 7 bases at J, with 12 bases between the two ends. In germline, CDR1 is KGHSH, CDR2 LQKENI. The CDR3 sequence is 13 residues long.

The rearrangement links TRBV6-1 to TRBJ2-7; no clear D. This CDR3 contains 14 residues. V shed 8 bases and J shed 0 bases, with 14 bases lying between them. CDR1 is MNHNS and CDR2 is SASEGT in the germline V gene. The CDR3 loop reads CASVLMGSSYEQYF. CDR3 nucleotides: TGTGCCAGCGTTCTAATGGGCAGCTCCTACGAGCAGTACTTC.

This clonotype has ten or more counts. The rearrangement joins TRBV5-1 to TRBJ2-7, with D possibly TRBD1 on 5 matching bases. The germline V gene encodes CDR1 SGHRS and CDR2 YFSETQ. V was cut by 2 bases and J by 5 bases, with 8 bases left in between. CDR3 size: 12 residues. CDR3 sequence reads: CASSLQEDEQYF. In nucleotides, the CDR3 is TGCGCCAGCAGCTTACAGGAAGACGAGCAGTACTTC. Supplemented by reference TRBV5-1 and TRBJ2-7, the full variable domain reads KAGVTQTPRYLIKTRGQQVTLSCSPISGHRSVSWYQQTPGQGLQFLFEYFSETQRNKGNFPGRFSGRQFSNSRSEMNVSTLELGDSALYLCASSLQEDEQYFGPGTRLTVT.